This T cell receptor (beta chain) was sequenced in a study of OX40 agonist ivuxolimab in advanced cancers. As for the study in general: Dosing consisted of intravenous ivuxolimab at 0.01 to 10 mg/kg every 2 weeks.

Here immunoSEQ multiplex PCR was the method, and the copy in TCRdb shows in-frame clones only, minus some. The sample records about 59,000 clones, 84% being singletons. Overall study findings and caveats: In a subset of nonresponders, normalized T-cell clonal expansion was also low.

The germline CDR1 and CDR2 sequences are SGHRS and YFSETQ. The CDR3 contains 15 residues. Of note for this clone: Its antigen is currently unknown.

The specimen comprised CD4+ or CD8+ T cells sorted from blood, sampled in a trial of the OX40 agonist ivuxolimab. This receptor was obtained from an adult with an advanced solid tumor such as melanoma, head and neck, liver or kidney cancer. The chain uses TRBV5-1 and TRBJ2-5; 7 bases fit TRBD2. Matching the DNA end better, TRBJ2-7 makes the J call doubtful. CDR3 protein: CASSPSGARGYEQYF. In DNA form, the CDR3 reads TGCGCCAGCAGCCCCAGCGGGGCGAGGGGCTACGAGCAGTACTTC.